This T cell receptor beta chain was identified in a study of Ad26.COV2.S vaccination and SARS-CoV-2 variants. Study-wide points: Vaccinees showed greater spike-specific TCR breadth than placebo recipients.

Concerning this clone itself: The antigen remains unidentified.

The CDR3 consists of 14 residues. The trim removed 6 bases at V and 0 bases at J, leaving 3 bases unmatched. The germline V gene has CDR1 MNHEY and CDR2 SVGAGI. Produced via immunoSEQ multiplex PCR; TCRdb's table is partial and in-frame only. This sample has around 350,000 clones, with about 91% found just once. The chain is built from TRBV6-5 and TRBJ2-7; TRBD1 aligns across 9 bases. The sequenced sample was peripheral blood, obtained after recovery from COVID-19. The sequence was collected from a human donor who had recovered from COVID-19. The CDR3 loop reads CASRTGGGSYEQYF. The CDR3 region has the DNA TGTGCCAGCAGGACAGGGGGAGGCTCCTACGAGCAGTACTTC.